The subject of this entry is one T cell receptor beta chain. The CDR3 sequence is 12 residues long. The V gene's germline CDR1 is MDHEN and CDR2 SYDVKM. Deletions cut 5 bases from V and 5 bases from J, with 8 bases between. The data were obtained in a study of tumor-infiltrating lymphocytes in primary liver carcinoma. Germline DNA was also extracted, with blood RNA taken from unsorted whole blood. A primer in the constant region served to generate TCR beta cDNA from approximately 500 ng of total RNA. Slightly modified ARM-PCR, run as three nested multiplex PCR rounds, produced the TCR beta libraries. A C-beta reverse primer and TRBV1-TRBV30 forward primers served in each of the first two PCR rounds, at approximately 10 cycles apiece. TCRdb fed the multiplex PCR reads into MiXCR, producing one record per CDR3 protein. The sample carries hundreds of thousands of distinct CDR3 sequences, 65% recorded once.

The specimen sequenced was peripheral blood. The sequence was collected from a man in his forties or fifties with primary liver carcinoma and hepatitis B virus infection. The genes are TRBV28 and TRBJ2-3; D call uncertain. The CDR3 coding sequence is TGTGCCAGCAGTCCTGCCGGAGATACGCAGTATTTT. It encodes CASSPAGDTQYF.